The 4 T cell receptor beta chains below all came from one sample that was sequenced in a study of cytomegalovirus exposure and HLA in healthy donors. 13 Jbeta primers and 60 Vbeta primers were used for the PCR. Sequencing used immunoSEQ multiplex PCR; TCRdb keeps in-frame clones, though not all of them. The sample lists 89,000 or so clones; 70% to 90% were seen once. The source material was PBMCs. Receptors were obtained from a woman in her late teens or twenties in good health and CMV-seropositive.

There are a few counts of this clone. In nucleotides, the CDR3 is TGTGCCAGCAGTCCGCAGGGTTCCTATGGCTACACCTTC. This codes for CASSPQGSYGYTF. V gene TRBV28 combines with J gene TRBJ1-2, with D possibly being TRBD1 (5 bases). CDR1 and CDR2 from the germline V gene are MDHEN and SYDVKM. Trimming pared 5 bases from V and 4 bases from J, leaving 11 bases between. The CDR3 is made up of 13 amino acids.

V and J are TRBV2 and TRBJ2-5; possible D gene TRBD1, 6 bases. The V end was cut by 5 bases, the J end by 5 bases, with 15 bases between. Per germline, CDR1 SNHLY and CDR2 FYNNEI. CDR3 size: 14 residues. The CDR3, as DNA: TGTGCCAGCAGTCGACTGGACAGTCCCGAGACCCAGTACTTC. Residues: CASSRLDSPETQYF.

V usage is TRBV11-1 and J usage is TRBJ2-7, with D tentatively TRBD2 (7 bases). CDR1 SGHAT and CDR2 FQDESV come from the germline V gene (reference sequence). V was pared by 6 bases and J by 0 bases, with 18 bases between. This CDR3 contains 16 residues. CDR3 amino acids: CASRDSRGLSSYEQYF. The CDR3 region has the DNA TGTGCCAGCAGGGACTCCAGGGGACTAAGCTCCTACGAGCAGTACTTC.

This clone has only one observation. The V call is TRBV5-1, the J call TRBJ2-5; D might be TRBD2 (6 bases). Trimming removed 0 bases from V and 7 bases from J, with 13 bases in between. The CDR3 runs to 14 residues. Germline lookup yields CDR1 SGHRS and CDR2 YFSETQ. Written as DNA, the CDR3 is TGCGCCAGCAGCTTGGCGGGGGAGGTCGGGACCCAGTACTTC. Amino acids: CASSLAGEVGTQYF. The full variable domain, completed using reference TRBV5-1 and TRBJ2-5, is KAGVTQTPRYLIKTRGQQVTLSCSPISGHRSVSWYQQTPGQGLQFLFEYFSETQRNKGNFPGRFSGRQFSNSRSEMNVSTLELGDSALYLCASSLAGEVGTQYFGPGTRLLVL.